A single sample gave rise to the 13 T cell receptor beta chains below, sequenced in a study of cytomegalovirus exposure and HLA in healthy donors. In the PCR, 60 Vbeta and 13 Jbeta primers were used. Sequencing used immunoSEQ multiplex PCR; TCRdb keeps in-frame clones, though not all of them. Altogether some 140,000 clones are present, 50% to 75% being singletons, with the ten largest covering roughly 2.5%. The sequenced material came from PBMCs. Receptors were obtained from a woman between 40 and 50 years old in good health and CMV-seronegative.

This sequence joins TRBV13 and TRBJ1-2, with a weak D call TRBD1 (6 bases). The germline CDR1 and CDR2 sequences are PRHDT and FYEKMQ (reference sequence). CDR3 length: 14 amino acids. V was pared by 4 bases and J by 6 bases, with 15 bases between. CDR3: CASSSRTDLNGYTF. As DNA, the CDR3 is TGTGCCAGCAGCTCGAGGACAGATTTAAATGGCTACACCTTC.

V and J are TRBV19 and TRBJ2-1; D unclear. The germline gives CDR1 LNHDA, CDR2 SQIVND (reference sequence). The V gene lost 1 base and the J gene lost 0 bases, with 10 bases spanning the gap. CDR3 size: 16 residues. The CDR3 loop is CASSIGATLSYNEQFF. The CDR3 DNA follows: TGTGCCAGTAGTATAGGGGCAACCCTCTCCTACAATGAGCAGTTCTTC.

The DNA of the CDR3 is TGTGCCAGCAGAGGACTAGGTTCTTCCGGGGAGCTGTTTTTT. This encodes CASRGLGSSGELFF. The chain carries TRBV4-2 and TRBJ2-2; 7 bases are shared with TRBD2. This CDR3 contains 14 residues. Germline V gene data show CDR1 as LGHNA and CDR2 as YNFKEQ. The ends lost 6 bases at V and 6 bases at J; junction bases unmatched: 7.

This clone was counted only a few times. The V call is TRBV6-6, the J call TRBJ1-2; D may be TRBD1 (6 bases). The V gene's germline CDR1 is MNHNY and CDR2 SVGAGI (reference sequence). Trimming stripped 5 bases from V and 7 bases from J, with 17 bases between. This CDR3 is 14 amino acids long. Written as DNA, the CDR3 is TGTGCCAGCAGTCAGGGGAATCGGGCGAGTGGCTACACCTTC. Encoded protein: CASSQGNRASGYTF.

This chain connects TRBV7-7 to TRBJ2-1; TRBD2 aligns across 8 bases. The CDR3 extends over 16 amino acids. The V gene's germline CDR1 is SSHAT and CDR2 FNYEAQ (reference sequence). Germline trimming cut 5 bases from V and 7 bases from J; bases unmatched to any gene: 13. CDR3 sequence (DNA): TGTGCCAGCAGCCCTACGGGAGGGAGGTGGAATAATGAGCAGTTCTTC. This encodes CASSPTGGRWNNEQFF. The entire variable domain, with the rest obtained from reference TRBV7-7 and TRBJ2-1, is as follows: GAGVSQSPRYKVTKRGQDVTLRCDPISSHATLYWYQQALGQGPEFLTYFNYEAQPDKSGLPSDRFSAERPEGSISTLTIQRTEQRDSAMYRCASSPTGGRWNNEQFFGPGTRLTVL.

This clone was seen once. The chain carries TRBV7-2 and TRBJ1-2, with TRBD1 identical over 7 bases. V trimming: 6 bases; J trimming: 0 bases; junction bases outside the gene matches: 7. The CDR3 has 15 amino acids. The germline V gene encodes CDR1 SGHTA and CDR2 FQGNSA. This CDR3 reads CASSQGQNSNYGYTF. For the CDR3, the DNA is TGTGCCAGCAGTCAGGGACAGAACTCTAACTATGGCTACACCTTC.

The CDR3 protein is CASSRQGDYGYTF. The CDR3 DNA reads as TGCGCCAGCAGCCGGCAGGGGGACTATGGCTACACCTTC. This chain links TRBV4-1 with TRBJ1-2; 7 bases align to TRBD1. V was pared by 4 bases and J by 3 bases, with 2 bases of the junction left unmatched. This CDR3 comprises 13 residues. Per germline, CDR1 MGHRA and CDR2 YSYEKL.

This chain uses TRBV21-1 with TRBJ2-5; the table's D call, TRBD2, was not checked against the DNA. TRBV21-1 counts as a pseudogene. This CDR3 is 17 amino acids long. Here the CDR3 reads CASSKPSGLATEETQYF. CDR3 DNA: TGTGCCAGCAGCAAACCCAGTGGTCTAGCGACGGAAGAGACCCAGTACTTC.

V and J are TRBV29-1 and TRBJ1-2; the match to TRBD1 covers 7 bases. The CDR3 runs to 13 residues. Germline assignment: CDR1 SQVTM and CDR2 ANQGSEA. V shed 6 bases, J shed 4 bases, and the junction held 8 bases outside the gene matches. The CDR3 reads CSVVPTGLYGYTF. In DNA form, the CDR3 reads TGCAGCGTCGTACCGACAGGGCTCTATGGCTACACCTTC.

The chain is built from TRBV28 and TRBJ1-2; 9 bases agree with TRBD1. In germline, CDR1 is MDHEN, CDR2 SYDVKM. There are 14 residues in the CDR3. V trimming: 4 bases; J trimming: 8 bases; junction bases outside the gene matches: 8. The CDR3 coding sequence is TGTGCCAGCAGTTACCTCCGGGGACAGGGAGGCTACACCTTC. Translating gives CASSYLRGQGGYTF.

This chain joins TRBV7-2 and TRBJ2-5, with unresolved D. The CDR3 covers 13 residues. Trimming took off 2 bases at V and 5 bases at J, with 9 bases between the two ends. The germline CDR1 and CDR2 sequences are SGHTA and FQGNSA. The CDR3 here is CASSLLSEETQYF. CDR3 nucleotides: TGTGCCAGCAGCTTACTAAGTGAGGAGACCCAGTACTTC.

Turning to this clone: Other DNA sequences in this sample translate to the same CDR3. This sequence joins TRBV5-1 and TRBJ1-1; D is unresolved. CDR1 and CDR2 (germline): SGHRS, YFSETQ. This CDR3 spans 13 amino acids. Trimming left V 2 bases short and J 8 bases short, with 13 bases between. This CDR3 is CASSLRVATEAFF. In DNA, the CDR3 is TGCGCCAGCAGCTTACGGGTGGCCACCGAAGCTTTCTTT.

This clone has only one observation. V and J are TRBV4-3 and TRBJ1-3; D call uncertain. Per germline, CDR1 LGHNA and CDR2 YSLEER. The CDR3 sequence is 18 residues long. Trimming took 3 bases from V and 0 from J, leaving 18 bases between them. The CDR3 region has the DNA TGCGCCAGCAGCCAGCATAAAACCGGGTCCACCTCTGGAAACACCATATATTTT. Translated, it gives CASSQHKTGSTSGNTIYF.